This T cell receptor beta chain was recovered during a study of blood T cell repertoires in COVID-19. Study overall: Acute and convalescent COVID-19 samples came from the United States, Italy and Spain. PBMCs, B-cell-depleted T cells, or T cells provided the cDNA or gDNA that made up the material.

Original handling: Amplifying reference gene primers gave estimates of nucleated cell counts. Method: immunoSEQ multiplex PCR; TCRdb's copy keeps in-frame clones and lacks some. V and J calls and clone size are copied from that table; D and trimming were computed from the DNA. The sample holds 130,000 to 150,000 clones; roughly 80% are singletons and the top ten take 5.5% to 8%. V lost 8 bases and J lost 10; bases outside the gene matches: 9. CDR1 and CDR2 (germline): MDHEN, SYDVKM. The CDR3 loop spans 12 amino acids. The sample was peripheral blood. This receptor was taken from a human donor in a cohort sampled during active COVID-19. This chain uses TRBV28 with TRBJ2-3; 7 nucleotides match TRBD1. The CDR3 loop is CASLTGTGAQYF. For the CDR3, the DNA is TGTGCCAGCCTGACAGGCACAGGGGCGCAGTATTTT.